The rows below give T cell receptor beta chains drawn from one sample of a study of blood T cell repertoires in COVID-19. Assay: immunoSEQ multiplex PCR; the TCRdb copy retains only in-frame clones and omits some. The sample lists 150,000 to 200,000 clones; around 90% were seen once. Specimen: PBMCs or T cells enriched from blood (not recorded which). These receptors were collected from a woman aged 18-30 years who had recovered from COVID-19. CDR3s include the opening cysteine and the closing phenylalanine or tryptophan. A D gene is named only where the DNA matches it firmly. For some rows the clone size is stated as once, few or many, or as a class when expanded; others skip it.

j_call: TRBJ2-1; d_call: TRBD1; clone_size: .; v_call: TRBV5-6; cdr3_aa: CASSSRDRVSYNEQFF; cdr3_nt: TGTGCCAGCAGCTCCCGGGACAGAGTATCCTACAATGAGCAGTTCTTC
j_call: TRBJ2-1; d_call: TRBD2; clone_size: .; v_call: TRBV9; cdr3_aa: CASSAVVAGGLYEQFF; cdr3_nt: TGTGCCAGCAGCGCGGTAGTAGCGGGAGGGTTGTATGAGCAGTTCTTC
j_call: TRBJ2-2; d_call: TRBD1; clone_size: once; v_call: TRBV7-7; cdr3_aa: CASSLAGQGKAGELFF; cdr3_nt: TGTGCTAGCAGCTTAGCTGGACAGGGGAAGGCCGGGGAGCTGTTTTTT
j_call: TRBJ1-6; d_call: TRBD1; clone_size: .; v_call: TRBV5-6; cdr3_aa: CASSAWTGVTPLHF; cdr3_nt: TGTGCCAGCAGCGCCTGGACAGGCGTTACACCCCTCCACTTT
j_call: TRBJ2-2; d_call: .; clone_size: few; v_call: TRBV15; cdr3_aa: CATSRDFRVTGELFF; cdr3_nt: TGTGCCACCAGCAGAGATTTCAGGGTAACCGGGGAGCTGTTTTTT
j_call: TRBJ1-5; d_call: TRBD1; clone_size: once; v_call: TRBV19; cdr3_aa: CASSIQQGGYQPQHF; cdr3_nt: TGTGCCAGTAGTATCCAACAGGGGGGGTATCAGCCCCAGCATTTT
j_call: TRBJ1-1; d_call: .; clone_size: .; v_call: TRBV30; cdr3_aa: CAWSRAPGTEAFF; cdr3_nt: TGTGCCTGGAGTAGGGCCCCGGGGACTGAAGCTTTCTTT
j_call: TRBJ1-4; d_call: .; clone_size: .; v_call: TRBV28; cdr3_aa: CASSFGGGATNEKLFF; cdr3_nt: TGTGCCAGCAGTTTCGGCGGGGGGGCAACTAATGAAAAACTGTTTTTT
j_call: TRBJ2-7; d_call: TRBD1; clone_size: .; v_call: TRBV5-6; cdr3_aa: CASSLDGWTGESGQYF; cdr3_nt: TGTGCCAGCAGCTTGGATGGGTGGACAGGGGAATCGGGGCAGTACTTC
j_call: TRBJ2-2; d_call: .; clone_size: .; v_call: TRBV6-5; cdr3_aa: CASSYSTIPPGELFF; cdr3_nt: TGTGCCAGCAGTTACTCGACAATCCCCCCCGGGGAGCTGTTTTTT
j_call: TRBJ1-3; d_call: .; clone_size: .; v_call: TRBV28; cdr3_aa: CASSLSGASLNSGNTIYF; cdr3_nt: TGTGCCAGCAGTTTATCAGGGGCCTCGCTAAACTCTGGAAACACCATATATTTT
j_call: TRBJ2-1; d_call: TRBD1; clone_size: .; v_call: TRBV19; cdr3_aa: CASSIGQGMNEQFF; cdr3_nt: TGTGCCAGTAGTATTGGACAGGGTATGAATGAGCAGTTCTTC
j_call: TRBJ2-3; d_call: .; clone_size: .; v_call: TRBV5-1; cdr3_aa: CASSLAAAVVDTQYF; cdr3_nt: TGCGCCAGCAGCTTGGCCGCCGCGGTAGTAGATACGCAGTATTTT
j_call: TRBJ2-1; d_call: TRBD2; clone_size: .; v_call: TRBV27; cdr3_aa: CATRAGGSTHEQFF; cdr3_nt: TGTGCCACCCGAGCGGGAGGGTCCACCCATGAGCAGTTCTTC
j_call: TRBJ2-1; d_call: TRBD1; clone_size: .; v_call: TRBV18; cdr3_aa: CASSPGPPGGSEDEQFF; cdr3_nt: TGTGCCAGCTCACCAGGTCCTCCAGGGGGATCAGAGGATGAGCAGTTCTTC
j_call: TRBJ2-3; d_call: .; clone_size: .; v_call: TRBV24-1; cdr3_aa: CATGQNLLDTQYF; cdr3_nt: TGTGCCACCGGACAGAACTTATTAGATACGCAGTATTTT
j_call: TRBJ2-7; d_call: .; clone_size: .; v_call: TRBV6-5; cdr3_aa: CASSQQGPYEQYF; cdr3_nt: TGTGCCAGCAGTCAACAGGGTCCCTACGAGCAGTACTTC
j_call: TRBJ2-2; d_call: TRBD2; clone_size: .; v_call: TRBV4-3; cdr3_aa: CASSPREGSRTGELFF; cdr3_nt: TGCGCCAGCAGCCCCCGGGAGGGGTCGAGAACCGGGGAGCTGTTTTTT
j_call: TRBJ2-7; d_call: .; clone_size: .; v_call: TRBV4-1; cdr3_aa: CASSQGRGGEQYF; cdr3_nt: TGCGCCAGCAGCCAAGGGCGGGGAGGCGAGCAGTACTTC
j_call: TRBJ1-2; d_call: TRBD1; clone_size: once; v_call: TRBV7-2; cdr3_aa: CASSFRLGQGAYYGYTF; cdr3_nt: TGTGCCAGCAGCTTTCGCCTAGGACAGGGGGCATACTATGGCTACACCTTC
j_call: TRBJ1-1; d_call: .; clone_size: .; v_call: TRBV7-9; cdr3_aa: CASSFQATEAFF; cdr3_nt: TGTGCCAGCAGCTTTCAGGCGACCGAAGCTTTCTTT
j_call: TRBJ1-6; d_call: .; clone_size: .; v_call: TRBV4-2; cdr3_aa: CASSQGQVGGGLGGRNSPLHF; cdr3_nt: TGTGCCAGCAGCCAAGGACAAGTTGGGGGGGGCCTCGGTGGCCGTAATTCACCCCTCCACTTT
j_call: TRBJ1-4; d_call: .; clone_size: .; v_call: TRBV28; cdr3_aa: CASSLVDRNEKLFF; cdr3_nt: TGTGCCAGCAGTTTGGTTGACAGGAATGAAAAACTGTTTTTT
j_call: TRBJ2-1; d_call: .; clone_size: .; v_call: TRBV2; cdr3_aa: CASTLLVSSYNEQFF; cdr3_nt: TGTGCCAGCACACTACTAGTGAGTTCCTACAATGAGCAGTTCTTC
j_call: TRBJ2-2; d_call: .; clone_size: .; v_call: TRBV6-6; cdr3_aa: CASSTDSSNTGELFF; cdr3_nt: TGTGCCAGCAGCACCGACAGTTCGAACACCGGGGAGCTGTTTTTT
j_call: TRBJ2-1; d_call: .; clone_size: .; v_call: TRBV27; cdr3_aa: CASSLTGSTGVGEQFF; cdr3_nt: TGTGCCAGCAGCCTCACAGGGTCCACTGGCGTGGGTGAGCAGTTCTTC
j_call: TRBJ1-1; d_call: TRBD1; clone_size: .; v_call: TRBV18; cdr3_aa: CASSLRTGENTEAFF; cdr3_nt: TGTGCCAGTTCTTTACGAACAGGGGAGAACACTGAAGCTTTCTTT
j_call: TRBJ2-6; d_call: .; clone_size: .; v_call: TRBV9; cdr3_aa: CASSVSRGIPGANVLTF; cdr3_nt: TGTGCCAGCAGCGTATCAAGGGGAATCCCTGGGGCCAACGTCCTGACTTTC
j_call: TRBJ1-1; d_call: .; clone_size: once; v_call: TRBV28; cdr3_aa: CASSANREGTEAFF; cdr3_nt: TGTGCCAGCAGTGCCAACAGGGAAGGCACTGAAGCTTTCTTT
j_call: TRBJ2-3; d_call: .; clone_size: .; v_call: TRBV19; cdr3_aa: CASRETESSTDTQYF; cdr3_nt: TGTGCCAGTAGGGAGACAGAATCTAGCACAGATACGCAGTATTTT
j_call: TRBJ1-1; d_call: .; clone_size: .; v_call: TRBV6-5; cdr3_aa: CASSRGTVVNTEAFF; cdr3_nt: TGTGCCAGCAGTAGGGGGACGGTAGTGAACACTGAAGCTTTCTTT
j_call: TRBJ1-3; d_call: .; clone_size: few; v_call: TRBV10-3; cdr3_aa: CAISEVVGGGGNTIYF; cdr3_nt: TGTGCCATCAGTGAGGTTGTCGGTGGCGGAGGAAACACCATATATTTT
j_call: TRBJ2-1; d_call: TRBD1; clone_size: .; v_call: TRBV2; cdr3_aa: CASRAGTGGWNEQFF; cdr3_nt: TGTGCCAGCAGAGCCGGGACAGGGGGCTGGAATGAGCAGTTCTTC
j_call: TRBJ2-1; d_call: TRBD2; clone_size: .; v_call: TRBV9; cdr3_aa: CASSTLRTSGFFNEQFF; cdr3_nt: TGTGCCAGCAGCACCTTAAGGACTAGCGGGTTTTTCAATGAGCAGTTCTTC
j_call: TRBJ1-4; d_call: TRBD1; clone_size: .; v_call: TRBV28; cdr3_aa: CASQPTGGAFYEKLFF; cdr3_nt: TGTGCCAGCCAACCTACAGGGGGCGCTTTTTATGAAAAACTGTTTTTT
j_call: TRBJ2-2; d_call: .; clone_size: .; v_call: TRBV5-4; cdr3_aa: CASSLGQTNTGELFF; cdr3_nt: TGTGCCAGCAGCTTGGGACAGACGAACACCGGGGAGCTGTTTTTT
j_call: TRBJ2-5; d_call: .; clone_size: .; v_call: TRBV19; cdr3_aa: CASRPQGGETQYF; cdr3_nt: TGTGCCAGTAGGCCACAGGGTGGCGAGACCCAGTACTTC
j_call: TRBJ2-7; d_call: TRBD1; clone_size: .; v_call: TRBV6-2/TRBV6-3; cdr3_aa: CASSPPGQEIYEQYF; cdr3_nt: TGTGCCAGCAGTCCGCCGGGACAGGAGATCTACGAGCAGTACTTC
j_call: TRBJ2-3; d_call: TRBD2; clone_size: .; v_call: TRBV2; cdr3_aa: CASGAGGQTDTQYF; cdr3_nt: TGTGCCAGCGGGGCGGGGGGGCAAACAGATACGCAGTATTTT
j_call: TRBJ1-4; d_call: .; clone_size: .; v_call: TRBV10-3; cdr3_aa: CAISESQGFSNEKLFF; cdr3_nt: TGTGCCATCAGTGAGTCACAGGGTTTTAGTAATGAAAAACTGTTTTTT
j_call: TRBJ2-3; d_call: TRBD2; clone_size: .; v_call: TRBV7-9; cdr3_aa: CASSLARLAGTGDTQYF; cdr3_nt: TGTGCCAGCAGCTTAGCCCGGCTAGCGGGCACCGGGGATACGCAGTATTTT
j_call: TRBJ1-2; d_call: .; clone_size: .; v_call: TRBV27; cdr3_aa: CASSLNRVSLGYTF; cdr3_nt: TGTGCCAGCAGTTTGAACAGGGTTAGCTTGGGCTACACCTTC
j_call: TRBJ2-7; d_call: .; clone_size: .; v_call: TRBV28; cdr3_aa: CASSPIRLGGGLEYF; cdr3_nt: TGTGCCAGCAGTCCAATAAGGTTGGGGGGGGGCCTGGAGTACTTC
j_call: TRBJ2-1; d_call: TRBD1; clone_size: .; v_call: TRBV4-1; cdr3_aa: CASSQARQGRNEQFF; cdr3_nt: TGCGCCAGCAGCCAGGCCAGACAGGGGCGAAATGAGCAGTTCTTC
j_call: TRBJ2-5; d_call: TRBD1; clone_size: once; v_call: TRBV28; cdr3_aa: CASSSPATGEETQYF; cdr3_nt: TGTGCCAGCAGTTCCCCCGCGACAGGGGAAGAGACCCAGTACTTC
j_call: TRBJ1-5; d_call: .; clone_size: .; v_call: TRBV28; cdr3_aa: CASSKRDSNQPQHF; cdr3_nt: TGTGCCAGCAGTAAGAGGGATAGCAATCAGCCCCAGCATTTT
j_call: TRBJ2-5; d_call: TRBD2; clone_size: .; v_call: TRBV5-4; cdr3_aa: CASKGGETQYF; cdr3_nt: TGTGCCAGCAAGGGAGGGGAGACCCAGTACTTC
j_call: TRBJ1-5; d_call: TRBD1; clone_size: .; v_call: TRBV19; cdr3_aa: CASRQGVAPQHF; cdr3_nt: TGTGCCAGTCGACAGGGTGTCGCGCCCCAGCATTTT
j_call: TRBJ2-1; d_call: TRBD1; clone_size: .; v_call: TRBV7-9; cdr3_aa: CASSQFTGGAHNEQFF; cdr3_nt: TGTGCCAGCAGCCAATTCACAGGGGGCGCCCACAATGAGCAGTTCTTC
j_call: TRBJ2-7; d_call: TRBD2; clone_size: .; v_call: TRBV11-2; cdr3_aa: CASSLALAGEQYF; cdr3_nt: TGTGCCAGCAGCTTAGCGCTAGCGGGGGAGCAGTACTTC
j_call: TRBJ2-1; d_call: .; clone_size: .; v_call: TRBV7-9; cdr3_aa: CASGAEQFYNEQFF; cdr3_nt: TGTGCCAGCGGCGCCGAACAGTTCTACAATGAGCAGTTCTTC
j_call: TRBJ2-7; d_call: TRBD1; clone_size: .; v_call: TRBV30; cdr3_aa: CAWSLDRSYHEQYF; cdr3_nt: TGTGCCTGGAGTTTGGACAGGTCGTATCACGAGCAGTACTTC
j_call: TRBJ2-1; d_call: TRBD2; clone_size: .; v_call: TRBV20-1; cdr3_aa: CSACAWGGSYNEQFF; cdr3_nt: TGCAGTGCTTGTGCATGGGGGGGATCCTACAATGAGCAGTTCTTC
j_call: TRBJ1-4; d_call: .; clone_size: once; v_call: TRBV5-1; cdr3_aa: CASTRGPDREKLFF; cdr3_nt: TGCGCCAGCACCAGGGGACCGGATCGAGAAAAACTGTTTTTT
j_call: TRBJ1-1; d_call: .; clone_size: .; v_call: TRBV6-5; cdr3_aa: CASSSTGVPEAFF; cdr3_nt: TGTGCCAGCAGTAGCACGGGGGTCCCTGAAGCTTTCTTT
j_call: TRBJ1-5; d_call: TRBD1; clone_size: .; v_call: TRBV19; cdr3_aa: CASITGGVSNQPQHF; cdr3_nt: TGTGCCAGTATAACAGGGGGCGTTAGCAATCAGCCCCAGCATTTT
j_call: TRBJ2-3; d_call: TRBD1; clone_size: .; v_call: TRBV5-6; cdr3_aa: CASSLVNRGHTDTQYF; cdr3_nt: TGTGCCAGCAGCTTGGTAAACAGGGGGCACACAGATACGCAGTATTTT
j_call: TRBJ2-1; d_call: .; clone_size: .; v_call: TRBV10-1; cdr3_aa: CASSTGGGDYNEQFF; cdr3_nt: TGCGCCAGCAGCACCGGCGGGGGCGACTACAATGAGCAGTTCTTC
j_call: TRBJ2-7; d_call: TRBD1; clone_size: .; v_call: TRBV4-2; cdr3_aa: CASSQDPRSTGATYEQYF; cdr3_nt: TGTGCCAGCAGCCAAGATCCCCGCAGTACAGGGGCTACCTACGAGCAGTACTTC